Each of the 5 T cell receptor beta chains below was sequenced from the same sample in a study of Ad26.COV2.S vaccination and SARS-CoV-2 variants. Treatment indicated: around 19 received Ad26.COV2.S at low or high dose, single or two shots; about five received placebo; per-sample allocation not given. Sampling was performed 63 days after the first vaccine or placebo injection. Libraries were prepared by immunoSEQ multiplex PCR; TCRdb keeps only in-frame clonotypes and omits some of them. The top ten clones hold approximately 2.5% of a sample with 350,000 to 550,000 clones, roughly 89% of them seen once. The sequenced sample was peripheral blood, obtained in a trial of Ad26.COV2.S vaccine versus placebo. The receptors were sampled from a person between 18 and 65 years old who received the Ad26.COV2.S COVID-19 vaccine or a placebo.

The chain employs TRBV19 and TRBJ1-5; D is undetermined. Germline V lookup: CDR1 LNHDA, CDR2 SQIVND (reference sequence). The ends were cut back, 7 bases at V and 3 bases at J, with 16 bases in the middle. The length of the CDR3 is 15 residues. The CDR3 reads CASTIGRNFNQPQHF. The CDR3 DNA reads as TGTGCCAGTACCATAGGTCGGAATTTCAATCAGCCCCAGCATTTT.

This chain connects TRBV7-9 to TRBJ1-6; the match to TRBD1 covers 11 bases. Looked up from germline, CDR1 is SEHNR and CDR2 is FQNEAQ (reference sequence). The CDR3 is 18 residues long. Losses at the gene ends were 2 bases for V and 8 bases for J; bases not matched to a gene: 11. The CDR3 DNA sequence: TGTGCCAGCAGCTTAAGCCGGACAGGGGGCGGGGGCCATTCACCCCTCCACTTT. Its protein is CASSLSRTGGGGHSPLHF.

This clone showed up just once. The V gene is TRBV5-1, the J gene TRBJ1-4, with a possible D match to TRBD1 (5 bases). Germline V gives CDR1 SGHRS, CDR2 YFSETQ. The CDR3 has 16 residues. V was trimmed by 0 bases and J by 8 bases, leaving 17 bases between them. CDR3 amino acids: CASSLGQLPGNEKLFF. The CDR3 DNA reads TGCGCCAGCAGCTTGGGACAGCTCCCCGGGAACGAAAAACTGTTTTTT.

This clone was detected once. This chain connects TRBV27 to TRBJ2-1, with unresolved D. Trimming shortened V by 3 bases and J by 6 bases, and 15 bases separated the two germline ends. The germline CDR1 and CDR2 sequences are MNHEY and SMNVEV (reference sequence). The length of the CDR3 is 15 residues. The CDR3 loop reads CASSFFAAYFNEQFF. The DNA for the CDR3 is TGTGCCAGCAGTTTTTTTGCTGCCTACTTCAATGAGCAGTTCTTC.

The chain employs TRBV14 and TRBJ2-1, with D uncertain. Germline V gives CDR1 SGHDN, CDR2 FVKESK. V gave up 3 bases and J gave up 4 bases, with 13 bases separating them. This CDR3 has 15 amino acids. CDR3 sequence reads: CASSQGYPVYNEQFF. The CDR3 nucleotides are TGTGCCAGCAGCCAGGGCTACCCAGTGTACAATGAGCAGTTCTTC.